These 4 T cell receptor beta chains share one sample of origin, sequenced in a study of OX40 agonist ivuxolimab in advanced cancers. Generated by immunoSEQ multiplex PCR, the TCRdb table keeps only in-frame clones and is missing some. The table records approximately 82,000 clones, over 70% of them present only once. This sample comprised CD4+ or CD8+ T cells sorted from blood, obtained in a trial of the OX40 agonist ivuxolimab. The receptors derive from an adult with an advanced solid tumor such as melanoma, head and neck, liver or kidney cancer.

The genes are TRBV19 and TRBJ2-7; 11 nucleotides line up with TRBD2. V trimming: 3 bases; J trimming: 8 bases; junction bases outside the gene matches: 6. Germline assignment: CDR1 LNHDA and CDR2 SQIVND (reference sequence). The CDR3 totals 14 residues. The CDR3 DNA follows: TGTGCCAGTAGTATCGGGCTAGCGGGAGGCCAGCAGTACTTC. Its translation: CASSIGLAGGQQYF.

V and J are TRBV30 and TRBJ2-7, with 11 positions matching TRBD1. The CDR3 is 14 amino acids. CDR1 and CDR2 (germline): GTSNPN, SVGIG (reference sequence). Trimming at V came to 5 bases and at J to 1 base, leaving 4 bases not matched to a gene. The DNA for the CDR3 is TGTGCCTGGGGGGACAGGGGGATTTCCTACGAGCAGTACTTC. Residues: CAWGDRGISYEQYF.

The chain joins TRBV18 to TRBJ1-1, with 7 nucleotides matching TRBD1. Germline values: CDR1 KGHSH, CDR2 LQKENI. This CDR3 region has 13 residues. V shed 5 bases and J 2 bases; nucleotides not matched to a gene: 2. The CDR3 is CASSGDRNTEAFF. The DNA of the CDR3 is TGTGCCAGCTCAGGGGACAGAAACACTGAAGCTTTCTTT.

The rearrangement uses TRBV18 and TRBJ1-2; 9 nucleotides match TRBD1. V shed 5 bases, J shed 3 bases, and the junction held 7 bases outside the gene matches. Germline lookup yields CDR1 KGHSH and CDR2 LQKENI. CDR3 length equals 15 residues. The CDR3, as DNA: TGTGCCAGCTCATCTCTGGACAGGGGATACTATGGCTACACCTTC. This sequence encodes CASSSLDRGYYGYTF.